This entry lists 30 T cell receptor beta chains sequenced from one sample in a study of cytomegalovirus exposure and HLA in healthy donors. Vbeta (60) and Jbeta (13) primers were used in the PCR. The assay was immunoSEQ multiplex PCR, and TCRdb's table has in-frame clones only and misses some. The data show about 140,000 clones, about 80% seen once. Sequencing was performed on PBMCs. Receptor source: a man aged 40-49 years in good health and CMV-seronegative.

This chain joins TRBV19 and TRBJ2-1; TRBD2 matches 9 bases. This CDR3 has 14 amino acids. Germline V gene data show CDR1 as LNHDA and CDR2 as SQIVND (reference sequence). Unmatched junction bases numbered 5, after V lost 7 bases and J lost 4 bases. The chain's CDR3 is CASTSGTLYNEQFF. The CDR3 coding sequence is TGTGCCAGTACTAGCGGGACTTTATACAATGAGCAGTTCTTC.

The chain carries TRBV5-1 and TRBJ2-2; D unresolved. The CDR3 covers 15 residues. CDR1 SGHRS and CDR2 YFSETQ come from the germline V gene. Deletions cut 0 bases from V and 0 bases from J, with 6 bases between. The CDR3 nucleotides read TGCGCCAGCAGCTTGGACAGACCGAACACCGGGGAGCTGTTTTTT. This encodes CASSLDRPNTGELFF.

The V gene is TRBV6-5, the J gene TRBJ1-5; D perhaps matches TRBD1 (6 bases). This CDR3 spans 14 amino acids. Trimming shortened V by 5 bases and J by 3 bases, and 11 bases separated the two germline ends. The germline V gene has CDR1 MNHEY and CDR2 SVGAGI. The CDR3 sequence is CASSKGQFNQPQHF. The CDR3 bases are TGTGCCAGCAGTAAAGGACAGTTCAATCAGCCCCAGCATTTT.

The chain has TRBV28 and TRBJ2-4; tentative D call: TRBD2 (6 bases). V was trimmed by 5 bases and J by 0 bases, leaving 11 bases between them. CDR3 size: 15 residues. Per the germline V gene, CDR1 is MDHEN and CDR2 is SYDVKM. In DNA, the CDR3 is TGTGCCAGCAGTCCCCTGGGAGGAGCCAAAAACATTCAGTACTTC. It is translated as CASSPLGGAKNIQYF.

This chain uses TRBV5-4 with TRBJ1-1, with 7 positions matching TRBD1. Trimming cost V 4 bases and J 2 bases; bases outside gene matches: 8. Looked up from germline, CDR1 is SGHNT and CDR2 is YYREEE (reference sequence). The CDR3 totals 15 residues. This chain's CDR3 is CASSHKEGANTEAFF. CDR3 sequence (DNA): TGTGCCAGCAGCCACAAGGAGGGGGCAAACACTGAAGCTTTCTTT.

The chain carries TRBV4-2 and TRBJ2-4; TRBD2 might be the D (6 bases). The CDR3 loop spans 16 amino acids. Trimming removed 0 bases at V and 6 bases at J, with 15 bases between. CDR1 and CDR2 (germline): LGHNA, YNFKEQ. This chain's CDR3 is CASSQDAGQGGNIQYF. The CDR3 DNA sequence: TGTGCCAGCAGCCAAGATGCGGGGCAGGGCGGAAACATTCAGTACTTC.

The CDR3 reads CAIRDSTSNQPQHF. In nucleotides, the CDR3 is TGTGCCATCAGGGACAGCACGAGCAATCAGCCCCAGCATTTT. The rearrangement joins TRBV10-3 to TRBJ1-5; possibly TRBD1 for D (6 bases). Trimming cost V 6 bases and J 1 base, with 10 bases left between them. Per germline, CDR1 ENHRY and CDR2 SYGVKD. The CDR3 runs 14 residues.

The V gene is TRBV28, the J gene TRBJ2-7, with D possibly TRBD1 on 5 matching bases. Trimming took off 5 bases at V and 2 bases at J, with 22 bases between the two ends. The CDR3 runs to 17 residues. CDR1 is MDHEN, CDR2 SYDVKM, per germline. The DNA of the CDR3 is TGTGCCAGCAGTCGCAGGGAACCACACGCCCTGACCTACGAGCAGTACTTC. This gives the protein CASSRREPHALTYEQYF. Looking up the rest from reference TRBV28 and TRBJ2-7 gives the full variable domain: DVKVTQSSRYLVKRTGEKVFLECVQDMDHENMFWYRQDPGLGLRLIYFSYDVKMKEKGDIPEGYSVSREKKERFSLILESASTNQTSMYLCASSRREPHALTYEQYFGPGTRLTVT.

This clone was picked up one time. V usage is TRBV5-1 and J usage is TRBJ2-7; the D gene is possibly TRBD1 (5 bases). The CDR3 sequence is 15 residues long. Trimming pared 1 base from V and 3 bases from J, leaving 14 bases between. Germline V lookup: CDR1 SGHRS, CDR2 YFSETQ. The CDR3 reads CASSLTEGVDYEQYF. The CDR3 DNA reads as TGCGCCAGCAGCTTGACCGAAGGGGTTGACTACGAGCAGTACTTC.

V usage is TRBV19 and J usage is TRBJ2-3; the match to TRBD1 covers 9 bases. J was trimmed by 2 bases and V by 9 bases; bases with no gene match: 6. CDR1 is LNHDA, CDR2 SQIVND, per germline (reference sequence). This CDR3 comprises 14 residues. This CDR3 reads CASRTGANTDTQYF. CDR3 nucleotide sequence: TGTGCCAGCAGGACAGGGGCTAACACAGATACGCAGTATTTT.

This clone was counted between two and nine times. This chain uses TRBV28 with TRBJ2-1, with unresolved D. Trimming removed 2 bases at V and 6 bases at J, with 5 bases between. Germline loops: CDR1 MDHEN, CDR2 SYDVKM. This CDR3 region has 12 residues. The CDR3 reads CASSLGLNEQFF. CDR3 nucleotides: TGTGCCAGCAGTTTAGGCCTCAATGAGCAGTTCTTC.

The chain combines TRBV6-6 with TRBJ2-2, with a tentative D call TRBD2 (7 bases). Germline lookup yields CDR1 MNHNY and CDR2 SVGAGI (reference sequence). Trimming took off 5 bases at V and 7 bases at J, with 11 bases between the two ends. The CDR3 spans 13 residues. DNA of the CDR3: TGTGCCAGCAGTCCAGGGGAGGGCGGGGAGCTGTTTTTT. Protein product: CASSPGEGGELFF.

The V gene is TRBV7-9, the J gene TRBJ2-7, with unresolved D. The V end was cut by 4 bases, the J end by 3 bases, with 16 bases between. This CDR3 is built from 15 residues. Germline V lookup: CDR1 SEHNR, CDR2 FQNEAQ (reference sequence). The CDR3 sequence: CASSSGPPEYYEQYF. As DNA, the CDR3 is TGTGCCAGCAGCTCGGGTCCGCCGGAGTACTACGAGCAGTACTTC.

The V call is TRBV6-5, the J call TRBJ1-3; TRBD1 agrees at 7 bases. The length of the CDR3 is 14 residues. Germline CDR1 MNHEY, CDR2 SVGAGI. Trimming took 4 bases from V and 4 from J; bases not matched to a gene: 4. CDR3 residues: CASSLRGLGNTIYF. CDR3 sequence (DNA): TGTGCCAGCAGTTTGAGGGGGCTCGGAAACACCATATATTTT.

The chain combines TRBV19 with TRBJ2-7, with D uncertain. V was clipped by 4 bases and J by 0 bases, with 13 bases between them. CDR3 length: 15 residues. Germline lookup yields CDR1 LNHDA and CDR2 SQIVND (reference sequence). CDR3 amino acids: CASSTRLYPSYEQYF. Here the CDR3 DNA reads TGTGCCAGTAGTACCCGACTCTATCCCTCCTACGAGCAGTACTTC. Full variable domain (outside the CDR3, taken from reference TRBV19 and TRBJ2-7): DGGITQSPKYLFRKEGQNVTLSCEQNLNHDAMYWYRQDPGQGLRLIYYSQIVNDFQKGDIAEGYSVSREKKESFPLTVTSAQKNPTAFYLCASSTRLYPSYEQYFGPGTRLTVT.

The chain joins TRBV6-6 to TRBJ2-1; no definite D call. Between the trimmed V and J ends, which lost 3 bases and 5 bases, there was a span of 8 bases. The germline V gene has CDR1 MNHNY and CDR2 SVGAGI (reference sequence). The CDR3 loop spans 13 amino acids. The CDR3 DNA sequence: TGTGCCAGCAGTTATGGCATTCACAATGAGCAGTTCTTC. Translated: CASSYGIHNEQFF.

There are a few counts of this clone. J is TRBJ2-2 and V is TRBV4-3, with a weak D call TRBD1 (6 bases). Trimming took off 4 bases at V and 4 bases at J, with 7 bases between the two ends. This CDR3 has 13 amino acids. Germline loops: CDR1 LGHNA, CDR2 YSLEER. Here the CDR3 DNA reads TGCGCCAGCAGCCTACAGGGCACCGGGGAGCTGTTTTTT. It translates to CASSLQGTGELFF.

The table lists this clone with a count of one. The chain joins TRBV11-2 to TRBJ1-6, with 9 positions matching TRBD1. The CDR3 is made up of 16 amino acids. The germline V gene encodes CDR1 SGHAT and CDR2 FQNNGV. Trimming removed 5 bases from V and 2 bases from J; junction bases left unmatched: 4. The CDR3 here is CASSRTGAAYNSPLHF. DNA of the CDR3: TGTGCCAGCAGCAGGACAGGGGCCGCCTATAATTCACCCCTCCACTTT.

Only a few counts were recorded for this clone. V gene TRBV4-2 combines with J gene TRBJ2-6, with TRBD1 matching 12 bases. The CDR3 contains 18 residues. Germline V gene sequence: CDR1 LGHNA, CDR2 YNFKEQ. V was clipped by 5 bases and J by 4 bases; unmatched bases: 9. In DNA form, the CDR3 reads TGTGCCAGCAGCTCACCGGGACAGGGGGCTCCCGGGGCCAACGTCCTGACTTTC. Amino acid sequence: CASSSPGQGAPGANVLTF.

V and J are TRBV11-2 and TRBJ1-2; TRBD1 is a possible D gene (5 bases). The CDR3 sequence is 13 residues long. V was pared by 0 bases and J by 4 bases, with 6 bases between. CDR1 SGHAT and CDR2 FQNNGV come from the germline V gene. In DNA, the CDR3 is TGTGCCAGCAGCTTAGAGGGACTCTATGGCTACACCTTC. Amino acid sequence: CASSLEGLYGYTF.

Remarks on this clone: One end of the junction fails to match germline, which may point to a read error. The rearrangement links TRBV10-2 to TRBJ2-6, with 9 bases aligning to TRBD1. The V gene's germline CDR1 is WSHSY and CDR2 SAAADI. The CDR3 totals 18 residues. The CDR3 loop is CASKEGTGSHSGANGLTF. CDR3 bases: TGCGCCAGCAAGGAAGGGACAGGGTCCCACTCTGGGGCCAACGGCCTGACTTTC.

The chain carries TRBV27 and TRBJ2-5; possible D gene TRBD2, 7 bases. The end of the DNA is better explained by TRBJ2-7, so the J call may be wrong. This CDR3 has 14 amino acids. Germline CDR1 reads MNHEY; CDR2 reads SMNVEV (reference sequence). In DNA form, the CDR3 reads TGTGCCAGCACCCCCGCCGGGGGGCACTACGAGCAGTACTTC. Translation gives CASTPAGGHYEQYF.

The rearrangement joins TRBV7-2 to TRBJ1-1; D not certain. Trimming removed 0 bases at V and 5 bases at J, with 13 bases between. The CDR3 is 15 amino acids. Germline CDR1 reads SGHTA; CDR2 reads FQGNSA. CDR3 sequence (DNA): TGTGCCAGCAGCTTAGCCGCCGCCGGGGTAACTGAAGCTTTCTTT. It encodes CASSLAAAGVTEAFF.

The chain joins TRBV11-2 to TRBJ1-2, with 9 positions matching TRBD1. After removal of 2 bases from V and 6 bases from J, the junction contained 7 bases not matched to a gene. The length of the CDR3 is 15 residues. Germline lookup yields CDR1 SGHAT and CDR2 FQNNGV. CDR3 nucleotides: TGTGCCAGCAGCTTACTACAGGGGGCGCAGGATGGCTACACCTTC. This sequence encodes CASSLLQGAQDGYTF.

This chain links TRBV5-6 with TRBJ1-4; 7 positions agree with TRBD1. The CDR3 covers 15 residues. The V segment lost 4 bases and the J segment 10 bases; nucleotides outside the gene matches: 13. Germline V gene sequence: CDR1 SGHDT, CDR2 YYEEEE. Here the CDR3 DNA reads TGTGCCAGCAGCACCGGGACAGCCGCGTTTGGAAAACTGTTTTTT. This gives the protein CASSTGTAAFGKLFF.

CDR3 residues: CASSPTGSYGNTIYF. For the CDR3, the DNA is TGTGCCAGCAGTCCGACAGGGAGCTATGGAAACACCATATATTTT. This rearrangement joins TRBV6-5 to TRBJ1-3; TRBD1 matches 7 bases. Trimming at V came to 5 bases and at J to 3 bases, leaving 7 bases not matched to a gene. The germline gives CDR1 MNHEY, CDR2 SVGAGI. The CDR3 extends over 15 amino acids.

V usage is TRBV5-5 and J usage is TRBJ2-6; D remains ambiguous. V shed 3 bases and J shed 3 bases, with 16 bases lying between them. CDR1 is SGHKS, CDR2 YYEKEE, per germline (reference sequence). The CDR3 has 17 amino acids. Here the CDR3 reads CASSSGSFGSGANVLTF. The CDR3 DNA reads TGTGCCAGCAGCTCGGGTTCTTTCGGTAGTGGGGCCAACGTCCTGACTTTC.

The V gene is TRBV28, the J gene TRBJ1-6; 9 bases line up with TRBD1. With V trimmed by 5 bases and J by 8 bases, 4 bases remained unmatched. Germline V CDR1 and CDR2: MDHEN, SYDVKM. The CDR3 runs to 14 residues. This CDR3 reads CASSLDRGYSPLHF. CDR3 in DNA: TGTGCCAGCAGTCTCGACAGGGGGTATTCACCCCTCCACTTT.

This clone turned up a few times. The chain joins TRBV5-4 to TRBJ2-3; 9 bases map to TRBD1. V dropped 3 bases and J dropped 2; count of bases not matched to a gene: 1. The CDR3 sequence is 14 residues long. In germline, CDR1 is SGHNT, CDR2 YYREEE (reference sequence). CDR3 sequence: CASSWDRVTDTQYF. The CDR3, as DNA: TGTGCCAGCAGCTGGGACAGGGTCACAGATACGCAGTATTTT.

DNA for the CDR3: TGTGCCAGCAGGAGGGAAGGTACGCAGTATTTT. This gives the protein CASRREGTQYF. The chain is built from TRBV6-1 and TRBJ2-3, with a tentative D call TRBD2 (5 bases). CDR1 and CDR2 (germline): MNHNS, SASEGT. Trimming took off 6 bases at V and 8 bases at J, with 9 bases between the two ends. This CDR3 has 11 residues.